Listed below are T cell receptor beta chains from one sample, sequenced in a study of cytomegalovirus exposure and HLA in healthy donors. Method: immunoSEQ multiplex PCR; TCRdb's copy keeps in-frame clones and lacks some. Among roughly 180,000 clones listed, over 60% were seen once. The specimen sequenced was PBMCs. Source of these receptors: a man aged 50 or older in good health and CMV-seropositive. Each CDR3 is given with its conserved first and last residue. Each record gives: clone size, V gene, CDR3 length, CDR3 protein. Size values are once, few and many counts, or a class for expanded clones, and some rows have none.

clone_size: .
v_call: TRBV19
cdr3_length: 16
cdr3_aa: CASSPRGGLGNQPQHF

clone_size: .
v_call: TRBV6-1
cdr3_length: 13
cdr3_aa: CASQGVANEKLFF

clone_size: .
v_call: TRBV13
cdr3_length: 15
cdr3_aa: CASSPTSGGADTQYF

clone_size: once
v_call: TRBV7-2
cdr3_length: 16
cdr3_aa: CASSVTTGTGDYEQYF

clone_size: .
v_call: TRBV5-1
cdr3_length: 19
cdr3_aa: CASSLTTRPGTGFQETQYF

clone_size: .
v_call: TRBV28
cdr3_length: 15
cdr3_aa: CASSSAGEDQETQYF

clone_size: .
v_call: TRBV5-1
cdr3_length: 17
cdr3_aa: CASSLEALAGGTGELFF

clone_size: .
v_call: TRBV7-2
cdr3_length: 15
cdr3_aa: CASSPGILDQETQYF

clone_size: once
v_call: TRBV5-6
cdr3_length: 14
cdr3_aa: CASSHGTGADGYTF

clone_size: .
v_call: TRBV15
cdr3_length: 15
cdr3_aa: CATSWRGAVNQPQHF

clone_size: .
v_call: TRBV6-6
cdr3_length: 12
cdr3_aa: CASTDSPGELFF

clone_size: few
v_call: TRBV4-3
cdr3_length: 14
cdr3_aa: CASSQSAGPYEQYF

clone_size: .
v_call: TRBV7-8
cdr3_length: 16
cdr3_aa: CASSLRNGGGGETQYF

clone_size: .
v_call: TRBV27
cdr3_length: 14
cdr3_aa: CASNGLAGPDTQYF

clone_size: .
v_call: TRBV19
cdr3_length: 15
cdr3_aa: CASRDRAEVGEKLFF

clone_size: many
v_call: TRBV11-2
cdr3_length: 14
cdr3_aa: CASSFRTSNTEAFF

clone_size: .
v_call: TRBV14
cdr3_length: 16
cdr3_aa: CASSHRDRGISGGYTF

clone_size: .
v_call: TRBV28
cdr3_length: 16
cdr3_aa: CASRLNRGDIREKLFF

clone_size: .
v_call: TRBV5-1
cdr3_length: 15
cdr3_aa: CASSFQLADNNEQFF

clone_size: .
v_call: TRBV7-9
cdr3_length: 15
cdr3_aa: CASLPNRDRATEAFF

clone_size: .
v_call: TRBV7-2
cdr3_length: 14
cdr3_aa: CASSLAQGSQPQHF

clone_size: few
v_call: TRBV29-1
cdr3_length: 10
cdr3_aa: CAGQLTEAFF

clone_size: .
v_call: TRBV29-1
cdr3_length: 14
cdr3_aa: CSVEVQGGISEAFF

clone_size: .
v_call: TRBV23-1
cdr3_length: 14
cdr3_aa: CASSVRQYKNIQYF

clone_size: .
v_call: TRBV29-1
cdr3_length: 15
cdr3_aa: CSVEDLYRGNYGYTF

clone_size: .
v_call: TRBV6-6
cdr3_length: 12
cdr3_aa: CASRRGNYGYTF

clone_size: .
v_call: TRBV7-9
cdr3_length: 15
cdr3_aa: CASSLNGRVGNEQFF

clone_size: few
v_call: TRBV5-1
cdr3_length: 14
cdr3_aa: CASSLGQGAYEQYF

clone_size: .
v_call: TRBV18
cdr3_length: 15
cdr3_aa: CASSPLGDSNSPLHF

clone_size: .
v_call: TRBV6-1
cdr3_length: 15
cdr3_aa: CASSGDSFVGNTIYF

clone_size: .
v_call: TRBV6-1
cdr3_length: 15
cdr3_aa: CASSELQAVNSPLHF

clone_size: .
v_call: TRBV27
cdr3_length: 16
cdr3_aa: CASSPSGQLNTGELFF

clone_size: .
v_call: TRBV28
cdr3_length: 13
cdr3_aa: CATRGREAQPQHF

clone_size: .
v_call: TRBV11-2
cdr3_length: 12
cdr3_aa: CALDRVNTEAFF

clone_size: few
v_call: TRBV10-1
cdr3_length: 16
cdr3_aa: CASSLGDRIYTDTQYF

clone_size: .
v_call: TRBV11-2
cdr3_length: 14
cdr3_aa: CASSFSRMDTEAFF

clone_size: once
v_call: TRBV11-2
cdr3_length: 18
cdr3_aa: CASSDEVRGGGAPGELFF

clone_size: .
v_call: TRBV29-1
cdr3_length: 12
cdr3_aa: CSASGSTDTQYF

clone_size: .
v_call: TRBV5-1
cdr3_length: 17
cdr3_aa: CASSTTLAGGSIGELFF

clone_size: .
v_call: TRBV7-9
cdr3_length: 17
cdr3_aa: CASSRGTGDSSTDTQYF

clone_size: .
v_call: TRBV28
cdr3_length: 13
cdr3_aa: CASSLRVYQPQHF

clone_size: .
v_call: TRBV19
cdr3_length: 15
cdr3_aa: CASSIGQVVTGELFF